The clone carrying this TCR beta chain showed up just once. The antigen is undetermined. This may be a read error, as it is one base from a much larger clone. The same CDR3 arises from other DNA sequences in this sample as well. The CDR3 covers 14 residues. CDR1 is SNHLY, CDR2 FYNNEI, per germline. Trimming removed 2 bases from V and 4 bases from J, with 9 bases in between. This sample was included in a study of shared clonotypes between healthy human individuals. Study-wide findings and caveats: Around 4.7% was the fraction of naive CD4 clonotypes found shared across several donors.

Generated by immunoSEQ multiplex PCR, the TCRdb table keeps only in-frame clones and is missing some. Of approximately 720,000 clones detected, 72% appear once; the ten largest clones hold about 2%. Sequenced sample: memory CD4+ T cells sorted from blood. Subset meaning: CD45RA-negative fraction. The TCR comes from a woman in her twenties or thirties in good health. This sequence joins TRBV2 and TRBJ1-5; TRBD1 is a possible D gene (6 bases). The CDR3 nucleotides read TGTGCCAGCAGTGAAAGGCAGGGGAATCAGCCCCAGCATTTT. The encoded protein is CASSERQGNQPQHF.